The TCR beta chain under discussion was sequenced for a study of T cells in Graves' hyperthyroidism and ophthalmopathy (dated by TCRdb to 2018 to 2020). At the level of the whole study: Peripheral blood samples were taken at the time of initial diagnosis, prior to any treatment. An independent validation cohort of under 20 hyperthyroidism patients and approximately 16 patients who later progressed to ophthalmopathy tested prospective prediction of ophthalmopathy. After blood sampling, hyperthyroidism patients were treated with methimazole at a starting dose of 30 mg daily, and ophthalmopathy patients were treated with high-dose intravenous methylprednisolone. For training and testing, the 110 or so patients in the discovery cohort were randomly divided in a 7:3 ratio. According to the paper, TCR Vbeta CDR3 sequencing was carried out on about 140 peripheral blood samples, which came from around 43 ophthalmopathy, approximately 72 hyperthyroidism and approximately 17 progressor patients. The study also compared thyroid tissue and blood T-cell repertoires from several Graves' hyperthyroidism patients. To identify TCR V-J signatures that set the groups apart, the researchers used a discovery cohort of 100 patients, made up of roughly 45 with Graves' ophthalmopathy and 57 with stable Graves' hyperthyroidism.

Remarks on this clonotype: What antigen it recognizes has not been identified. Qualities for individual bases were not recorded, and no much larger clone is one base off.

Amplification of TCR beta CDR3 regions was carried out from RNA transcripts. For the first round of RT-PCR on the TCR CDR3, the HTBI primer set was used together with the Qiagen OneStep RT-PCR kit. Libraries were constructed in a second round of multiplex PCR, after which size selection and purification were carried out. Libraries were sequenced paired-end with 100 bp reads on an Illumina HiSeq2000. The original pipeline was this. Raw data were processed with SOAPnuke, discarding reads with adapters, uncalled bases, mean Phred below 15, or no exact constant-primer or identifier match. COPE v1.2.5 was used to merge high-quality paired reads, and clonotypes were defined as unique nucleotide sequences. MiTCR v1.1 was used to align the clonotypes against IMGT TRBV, TRBD and TRBJ reference segments. Analysis was restricted to V-J combinations with a frequency above 0.0001, which covered about 99% of repertoires. The TCS score was defined as the ratio of F50 (clonal expansion) to E x V (chaos), calculated using BLOSUM62-based TCRdist between CDR3 peptides within each V-J. Welch's t-statistics and random forest reduced around 550 V-J features to roughly 13, which were used in a naive Bayes classifier (R e1071). TCRdb reworked the public reads: Q25 trimming with fastp, MiXCR clone assembly, productive beta chains retained. Each record represents a unique CDR3 protein, reported with the most common genes and DNA among its rows. For this entry, the V and J calls and clone size follow TCRdb and not the study's own pipeline. The sample records about half a million distinct CDR3 sequences, just under 20% of which are singletons. Jointly, the top ten make up approximately 50% of the sample.

Study-wide findings and limitations: No statistical method was used to fix the sample size in advance, and group allocation was not hidden from the investigators. Blood samples also contained most of the expanded thyroid clonotypes (frequency above 0.001), which suggests that blood repertoires may reflect thyroid immune responses. A 13 V-J signature model separated ophthalmopathy from stable hyperthyroidism, with approximately 87% sensitivity and around 84% specificity in cross-validation and 80%/75% in testing. During validation, the model predicted progression to ophthalmopathy a median of around six months ahead of onset, with roughly 65% sensitivity and 72.22% specificity.

Ophthalmopathy patients had moderately to severely active disease, Clinical Activity Score of at least 3, NOSPECS grade of at least 4, and duration under 3 months. Exclusion was applied to patients with uncontrolled infections, other autoimmune diseases, pregnancy or lactation. Clinical symptoms, serum thyroxine and TRAb, thyroid ultrasound, and orbital computed tomography formed the basis for the diagnoses. Ficoll-Paque density gradient centrifugation was used to isolate PBMCs from approximately 10 ml of fresh peripheral blood. Total RNA was extracted using Trizol reagent, and RNA quality was assessed on an Agilent 2100 Bioanalyzer. The sequence was obtained from a man in his forties with Graves' ophthalmopathy. The sequenced sample was blood.

The CDR3: CASYHQPQHF. Here is the DNA: TGTGCCAGCTACCATCAGCCCCAGCATTTT. The chain is encoded by TRBV28 joined to TRBJ1-5; the D gene is not confidently resolved. Reading from cysteine to phenylalanine, the CDR3 counts 10 amino acids. Only CDR3 DNA is held: 30 bases, read in frame from base 1. The germline V gene sets CDR1 to MDHEN and CDR2 to SYDVKM. V and J lose 8 bases and 5 bases, and a span of 4 bases separates them. Joined to the reference TRBV28 and TRBJ1-5 proteins, this CDR3 gives the full variable domain: DVKVTQSSRYLVKRTGEKVFLECVQDMDHENMFWYRQDPGLGLRLIYFSYDVKMKEKGDIPEGYSVSREKKERFSLILESASTNQTSMYLCASYHQPQHFGDGTRLSIL.